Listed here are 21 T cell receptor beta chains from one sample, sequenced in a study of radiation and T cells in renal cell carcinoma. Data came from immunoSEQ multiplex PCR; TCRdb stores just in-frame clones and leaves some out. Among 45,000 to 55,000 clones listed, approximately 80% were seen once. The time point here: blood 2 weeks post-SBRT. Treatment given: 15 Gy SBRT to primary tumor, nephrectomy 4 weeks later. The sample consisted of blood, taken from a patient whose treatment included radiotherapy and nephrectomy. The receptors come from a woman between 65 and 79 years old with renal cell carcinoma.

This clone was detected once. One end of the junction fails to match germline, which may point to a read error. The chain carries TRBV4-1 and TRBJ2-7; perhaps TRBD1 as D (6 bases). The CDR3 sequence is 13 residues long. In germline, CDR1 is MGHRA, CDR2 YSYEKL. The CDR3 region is CASSQESRTAQHF. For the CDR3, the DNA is TGCGCCAGCAGCCAAGAGAGTAGGACAGCTCAGCACTTC.

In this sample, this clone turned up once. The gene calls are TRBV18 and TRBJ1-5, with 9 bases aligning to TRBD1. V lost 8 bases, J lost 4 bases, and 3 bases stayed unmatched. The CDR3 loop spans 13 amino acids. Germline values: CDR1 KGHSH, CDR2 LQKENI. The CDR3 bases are TGTGCCAGCGTACAGGGGGCAAATCAGCCCCAGCATTTT. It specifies CASVQGANQPQHF. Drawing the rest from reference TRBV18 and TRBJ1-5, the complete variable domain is NAGVMQNPRHLVRRRGQEARLRCSPMKGHSHVYWYRQLPEEGLKFMVYLQKENIIDESGMPKERFSAEFPKEGPSILRIQQVVRGDSAAYFCASVQGANQPQHFGDGTRLSIL.

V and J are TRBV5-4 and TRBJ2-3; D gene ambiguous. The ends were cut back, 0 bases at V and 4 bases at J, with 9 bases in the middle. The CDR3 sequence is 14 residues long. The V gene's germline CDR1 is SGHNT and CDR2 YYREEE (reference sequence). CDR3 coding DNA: TGTGCCAGCAGCTTGGCGCTAGAGCCAGATACGCAGTATTTT. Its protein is CASSLALEPDTQYF.

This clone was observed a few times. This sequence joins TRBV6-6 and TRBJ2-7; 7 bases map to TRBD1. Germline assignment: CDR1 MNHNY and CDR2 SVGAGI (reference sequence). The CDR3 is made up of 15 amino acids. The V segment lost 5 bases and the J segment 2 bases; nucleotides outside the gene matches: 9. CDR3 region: CASSRGPGGAYEQYF. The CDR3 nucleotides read TGTGCCAGCAGTAGAGGTCCAGGGGGAGCCTACGAGCAGTACTTC.

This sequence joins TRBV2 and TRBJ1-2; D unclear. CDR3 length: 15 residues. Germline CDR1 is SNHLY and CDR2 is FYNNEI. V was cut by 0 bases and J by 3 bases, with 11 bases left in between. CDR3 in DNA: TGTGCCAGCAGTGAAGCGTATCGGCTGGACTATGGCTACACCTTC. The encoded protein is CASSEAYRLDYGYTF.

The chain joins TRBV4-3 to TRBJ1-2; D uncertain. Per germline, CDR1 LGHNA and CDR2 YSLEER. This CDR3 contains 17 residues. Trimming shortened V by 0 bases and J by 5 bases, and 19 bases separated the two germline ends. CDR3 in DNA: TGCGCCAGCAGCCAAGATCAGTATTCCCAGGCACTATATGGCTACACCTTC. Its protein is CASSQDQYSQALYGYTF.

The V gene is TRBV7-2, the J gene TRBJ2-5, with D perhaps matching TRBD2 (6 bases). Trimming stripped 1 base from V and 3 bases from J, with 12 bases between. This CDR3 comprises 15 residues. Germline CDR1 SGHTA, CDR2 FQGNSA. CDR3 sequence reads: CASSLVLGGEETQYF. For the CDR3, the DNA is TGTGCCAGCAGCTTAGTTTTGGGCGGGGAAGAGACCCAGTACTTC.

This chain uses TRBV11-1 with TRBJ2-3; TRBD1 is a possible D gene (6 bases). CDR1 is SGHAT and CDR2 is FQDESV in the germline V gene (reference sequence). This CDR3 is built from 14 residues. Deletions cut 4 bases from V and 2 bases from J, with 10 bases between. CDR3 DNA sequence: TGTGCCAGCAGCTCGCAGGGGTACACAGATACGCAGTATTTT. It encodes CASSSQGYTDTQYF.

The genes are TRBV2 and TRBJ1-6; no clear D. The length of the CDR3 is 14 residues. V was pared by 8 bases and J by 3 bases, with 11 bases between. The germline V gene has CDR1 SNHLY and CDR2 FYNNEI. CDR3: CASGKSLYNSPLHF. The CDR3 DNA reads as TGTGCCAGCGGGAAGAGCCTCTATAATTCACCCCTCCACTTT.

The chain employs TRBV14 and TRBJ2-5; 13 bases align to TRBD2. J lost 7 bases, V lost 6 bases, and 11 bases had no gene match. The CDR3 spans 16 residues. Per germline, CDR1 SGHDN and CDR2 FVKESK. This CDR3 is CASSRGLAGPSGTQYF. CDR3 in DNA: TGTGCCAGCAGTCGGGGACTAGCGGGACCTTCGGGGACCCAGTACTTC.

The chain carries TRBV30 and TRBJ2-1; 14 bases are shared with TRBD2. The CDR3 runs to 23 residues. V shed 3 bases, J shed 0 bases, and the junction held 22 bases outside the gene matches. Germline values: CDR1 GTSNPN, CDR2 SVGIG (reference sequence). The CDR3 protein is CAWSGGTSVLGLAGASSYNEQFF. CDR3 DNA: TGTGCCTGGAGCGGGGGGACCTCTGTGTTGGGACTAGCGGGAGCTAGCTCCTACAATGAGCAGTTCTTC.

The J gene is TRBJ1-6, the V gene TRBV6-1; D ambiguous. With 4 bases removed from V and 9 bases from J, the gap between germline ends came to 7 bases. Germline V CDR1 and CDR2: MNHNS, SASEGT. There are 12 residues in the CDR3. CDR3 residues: CASSVHTSPLHF. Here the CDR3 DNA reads TGTGCCAGCAGTGTCCACACTTCACCCCTCCACTTT.

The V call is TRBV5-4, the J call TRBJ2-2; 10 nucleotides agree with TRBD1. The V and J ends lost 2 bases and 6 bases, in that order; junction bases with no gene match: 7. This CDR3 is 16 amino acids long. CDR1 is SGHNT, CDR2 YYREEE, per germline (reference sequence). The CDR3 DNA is TGTGCCAGCAGCTTTCCCGGGACAGGGGTACCCGGGGAGCTGTTTTTT. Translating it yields CASSFPGTGVPGELFF. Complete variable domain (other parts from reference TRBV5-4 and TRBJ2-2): ETGVTQSPTHLIKTRGQQVTLRCSSQSGHNTVSWYQQALGQGPQFIFQYYREEENGRGNFPPRFSGLQFPNYSSELNVNALELDDSALYLCASSFPGTGVPGELFFGEGSRLTVL.

CDR3 protein: CASSTGVGRDTQYF. As DNA, the CDR3 is TGTGCCAGCAGTACAGGGGTAGGTCGGGATACGCAGTATTTT. The rearrangement joins TRBV6-5 to TRBJ2-3; 7 nucleotides align to TRBD1. This CDR3 has 14 residues. V shed 5 bases and J 6 bases; nucleotides not matched to a gene: 8. From germline, CDR1 is MNHEY and CDR2 SVGAGI.

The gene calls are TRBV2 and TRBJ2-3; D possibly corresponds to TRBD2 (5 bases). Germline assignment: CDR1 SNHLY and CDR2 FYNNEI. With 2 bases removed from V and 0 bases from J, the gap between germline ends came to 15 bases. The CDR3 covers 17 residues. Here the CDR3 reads CASSEFAGLGSTDTQYF. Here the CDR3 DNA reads TGTGCCAGCAGTGAATTTGCGGGTTTGGGGAGCACAGATACGCAGTATTTT.

The CDR3 sequence: CASSRQGSRGYEQYF. CDR3 coding DNA: TGTGCCAGCAGCCGGCAGGGGTCCCGAGGGTACGAGCAGTACTTC. This chain connects TRBV25-1 to TRBJ2-7, with D possibly TRBD1 on 6 matching bases. Trimming shortened V by 6 bases and J by 4 bases, and 19 bases separated the two germline ends. Looked up from germline, CDR1 is MGHDK and CDR2 is SYGVNS. This CDR3 is 15 amino acids long.

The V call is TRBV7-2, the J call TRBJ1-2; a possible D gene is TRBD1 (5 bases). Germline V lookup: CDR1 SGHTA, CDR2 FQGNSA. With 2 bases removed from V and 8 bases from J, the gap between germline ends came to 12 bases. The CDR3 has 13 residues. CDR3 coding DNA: TGTGCCAGCAGCTTACAGGCTGAGGGGGGCTACACCTTC. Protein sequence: CASSLQAEGGYTF.

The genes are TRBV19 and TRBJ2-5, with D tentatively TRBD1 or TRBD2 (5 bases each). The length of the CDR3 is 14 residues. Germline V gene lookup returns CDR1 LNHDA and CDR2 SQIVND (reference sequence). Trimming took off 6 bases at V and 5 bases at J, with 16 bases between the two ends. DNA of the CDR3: TGTGCCAGTAGCTGGGGACCTGCCGGGGAGACCCAGTACTTC. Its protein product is CASSWGPAGETQYF. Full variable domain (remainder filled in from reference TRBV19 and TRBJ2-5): DGGITQSPKYLFRKEGQNVTLSCEQNLNHDAMYWYRQDPGQGLRLIYYSQIVNDFQKGDIAEGYSVSREKKESFPLTVTSAQKNPTAFYLCASSWGPAGETQYFGPGTRLLVL.

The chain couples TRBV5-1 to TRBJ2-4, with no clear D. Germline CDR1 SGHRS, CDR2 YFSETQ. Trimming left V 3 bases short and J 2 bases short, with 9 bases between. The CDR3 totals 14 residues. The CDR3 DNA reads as TGCGCCAGCAGCTCTTCGGTCCCCAAAAACATTCAGTACTTC. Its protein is CASSSSVPKNIQYF.

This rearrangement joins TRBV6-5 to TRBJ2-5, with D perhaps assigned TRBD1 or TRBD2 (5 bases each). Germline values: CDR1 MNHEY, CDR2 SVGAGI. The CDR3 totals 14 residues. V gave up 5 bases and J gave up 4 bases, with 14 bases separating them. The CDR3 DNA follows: TGTGCCAGCAGTAACCGGGTTGGGGGAGAGACCCAGTACTTC. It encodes CASSNRVGGETQYF.

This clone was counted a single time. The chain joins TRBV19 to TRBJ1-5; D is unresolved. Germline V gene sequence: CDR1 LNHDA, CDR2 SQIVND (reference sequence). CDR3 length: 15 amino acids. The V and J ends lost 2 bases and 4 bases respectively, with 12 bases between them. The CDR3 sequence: CASSISSAANQPQHF. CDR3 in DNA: TGTGCCAGTAGTATATCATCGGCCGCAAATCAGCCCCAGCATTTT.